This TCR beta chain was observed in a study of shared clonotypes between healthy human individuals. General observations from the study: Rarefaction revealed incomplete sorted-subset sequencing despite large depth.

The table came from immunoSEQ multiplex PCR; TCRdb's copy has only in-frame clones and leaves some out. The sample carries around 700,000 clones, approximately 79% recorded once. In germline, CDR1 is LNHDA, CDR2 SQIVND (reference sequence). The germline V and J ends were trimmed by 5 bases and 3 bases, with 13 bases remaining between them. There are 15 residues in the CDR3. About this clone: Its antigen is unidentified.

Researchers partitioned CD4+ cells into CD45RA+ naive and CD45RA-negative memory subsets. The sample consisted of memory CD4+ T cells sorted from blood. Subset here: CD45RA-negative fraction. This rearrangement joins TRBV19 to TRBJ1-4; TRBD1 might be the D (6 bases). The clonotype was recovered from a woman aged 25 to 39 in good health. In DNA form, the CDR3 reads TGTGCCAGTAGTCCGCGGACAGCCTCTAATGAAAAACTGTTTTTT. Protein sequence: CASSPRTASNEKLFF.